This T cell receptor beta chain derives from a study of T-cell memory formation after mild COVID-19. Notes on the study in general: Shrinking CD4+ clones were chiefly CM and EM; CD8+ ones were chiefly EMRA. Memory from before infection featured some responding clones, which suggests cross-reactive memory joined.

A note on this clonotype: What it binds is not known.

TCRdb reanalysed the 5' RACE reads using MiXCR and keeps one entry per CDR3 protein. The sample shows about 360,000 distinct CDR3 sequences, around 13% of them seen only once. Germline lookup yields CDR1 SGHRS and CDR2 YFSETQ. V was shortened by 7 bases and J by 0 bases, with 10 bases between the two germline ends. CDR3 length equals 14 residues. Input material: PBMCs or a T cell subset sorted from them (not recorded which). The source is a man younger than 35 who had mild COVID-19 (a few samples of this study predate the infection). Cell type and time point are not known. The chain recombines TRBV5-1 with TRBJ2-2; unclear D gene. The CDR3 here is CASQRSPNTGELFF. The CDR3 DNA sequence: TGCGCCAGCCAGCGCTCCCCGAACACCGGGGAGCTGTTTTTT.